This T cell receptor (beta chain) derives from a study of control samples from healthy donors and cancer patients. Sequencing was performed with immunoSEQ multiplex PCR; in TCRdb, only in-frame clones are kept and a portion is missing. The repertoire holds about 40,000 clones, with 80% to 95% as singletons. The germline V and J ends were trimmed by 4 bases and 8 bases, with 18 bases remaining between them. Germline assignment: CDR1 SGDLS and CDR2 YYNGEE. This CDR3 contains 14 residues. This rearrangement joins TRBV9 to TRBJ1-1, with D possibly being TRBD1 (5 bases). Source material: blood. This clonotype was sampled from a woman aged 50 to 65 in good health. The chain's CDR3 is CASSPGTLGMEAFF. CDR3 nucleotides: TGTGCCAGCAGCCCAGGGACCCTCGGGATGGAAGCTTTCTTT.